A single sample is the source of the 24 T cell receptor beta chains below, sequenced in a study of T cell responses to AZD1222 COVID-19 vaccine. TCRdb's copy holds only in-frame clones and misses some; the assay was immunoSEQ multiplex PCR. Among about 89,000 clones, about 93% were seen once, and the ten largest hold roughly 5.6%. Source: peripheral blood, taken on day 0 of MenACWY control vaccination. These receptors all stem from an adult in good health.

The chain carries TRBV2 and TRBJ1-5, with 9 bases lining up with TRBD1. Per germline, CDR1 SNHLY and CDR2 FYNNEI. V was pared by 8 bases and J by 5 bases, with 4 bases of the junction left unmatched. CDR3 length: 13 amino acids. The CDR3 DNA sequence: TGTGCCAGCGGGGGACAGGGTTATCAGCCCCAGCATTTT. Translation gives CASGGQGYQPQHF.

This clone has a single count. The CDR3 reads CASSFRVAGAADTQYF. CDR3 DNA sequence: TGTGCCAGCAGCTTTAGGGTAGCGGGGGCGGCAGATACGCAGTATTTT. The chain has TRBV5-6 and TRBJ2-3, with TRBD2 matching 9 bases. V lost 2 bases to trimming and J lost 4 bases; unmatched junction nucleotides: 8. The germline V gene encodes CDR1 SGHDT and CDR2 YYEEEE. The CDR3 runs 16 residues.

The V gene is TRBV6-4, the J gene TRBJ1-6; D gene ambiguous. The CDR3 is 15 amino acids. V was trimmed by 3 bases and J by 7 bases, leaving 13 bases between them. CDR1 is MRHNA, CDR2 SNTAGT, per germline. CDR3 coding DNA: TGTGCCAGCAGTGAGGAGACGGGAGGAAATTCACCCCTCCACTTT. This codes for CASSEETGGNSPLHF.

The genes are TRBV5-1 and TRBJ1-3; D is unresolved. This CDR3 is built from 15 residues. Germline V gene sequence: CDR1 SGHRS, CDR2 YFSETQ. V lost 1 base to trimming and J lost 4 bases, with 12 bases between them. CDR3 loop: CASSLRPDRGNTIYF. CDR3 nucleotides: TGCGCCAGCAGCTTGCGGCCGGATAGGGGAAACACCATATATTTT.

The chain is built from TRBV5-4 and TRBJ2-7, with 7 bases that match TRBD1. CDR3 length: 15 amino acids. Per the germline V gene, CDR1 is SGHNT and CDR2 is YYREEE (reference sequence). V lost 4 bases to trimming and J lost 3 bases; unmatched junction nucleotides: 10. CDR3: CASSPATGTDYEQYF. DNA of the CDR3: TGTGCCAGCAGCCCAGCCACGGGGACAGACTACGAGCAGTACTTC.

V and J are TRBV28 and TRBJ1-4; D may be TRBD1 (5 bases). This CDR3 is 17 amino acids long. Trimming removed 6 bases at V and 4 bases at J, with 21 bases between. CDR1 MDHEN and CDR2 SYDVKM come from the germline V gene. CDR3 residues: CASRGTLGGGVNEKLFF. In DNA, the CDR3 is TGTGCCAGCAGGGGCACCCTGGGGGGGGGTGTTAATGAAAAACTGTTTTTT.

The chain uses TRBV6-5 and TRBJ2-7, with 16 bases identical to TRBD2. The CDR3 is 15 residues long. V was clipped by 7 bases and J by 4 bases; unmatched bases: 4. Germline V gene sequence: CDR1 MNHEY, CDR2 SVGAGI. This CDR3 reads CASMGLAGGPYEQYF. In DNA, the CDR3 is TGTGCCAGCATGGGACTAGCGGGGGGGCCTTACGAGCAGTACTTC.

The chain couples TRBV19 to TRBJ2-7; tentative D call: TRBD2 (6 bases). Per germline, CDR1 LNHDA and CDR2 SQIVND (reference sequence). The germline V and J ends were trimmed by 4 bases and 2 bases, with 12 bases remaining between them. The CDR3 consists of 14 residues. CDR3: CASSTSAATYEQYF. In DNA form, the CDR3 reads TGTGCCAGTAGTACTAGCGCGGCAACCTACGAGCAGTACTTC.

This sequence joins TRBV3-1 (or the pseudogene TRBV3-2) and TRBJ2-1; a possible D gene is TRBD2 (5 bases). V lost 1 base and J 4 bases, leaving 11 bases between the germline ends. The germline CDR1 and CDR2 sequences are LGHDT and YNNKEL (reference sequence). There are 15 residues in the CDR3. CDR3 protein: CASSQVGGPYNEQFF. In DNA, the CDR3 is TGTGCCAGCAGCCAAGTAGGCGGGCCTTACAATGAGCAGTTCTTC.

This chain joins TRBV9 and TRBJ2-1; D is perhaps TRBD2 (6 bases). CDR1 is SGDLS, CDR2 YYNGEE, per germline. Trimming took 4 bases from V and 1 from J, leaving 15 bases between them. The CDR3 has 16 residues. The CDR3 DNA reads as TGTGCCAGCAGCCCCAATGCGGGGAGGTCCTACAATGAGCAGTTCTTC. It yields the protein CASSPNAGRSYNEQFF.

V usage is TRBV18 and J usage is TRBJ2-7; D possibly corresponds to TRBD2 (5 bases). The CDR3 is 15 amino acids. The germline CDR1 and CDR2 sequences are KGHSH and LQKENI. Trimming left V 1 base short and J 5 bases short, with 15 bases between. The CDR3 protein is CASSPRRTPGNEQYF. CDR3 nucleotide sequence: TGTGCCAGCTCACCACGCAGGACCCCGGGGAACGAGCAGTACTTC.

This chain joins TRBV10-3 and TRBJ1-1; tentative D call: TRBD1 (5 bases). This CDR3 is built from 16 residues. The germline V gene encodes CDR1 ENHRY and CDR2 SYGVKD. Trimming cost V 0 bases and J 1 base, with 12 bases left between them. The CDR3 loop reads CAISESAGGENTEAFF. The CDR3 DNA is TGTGCCATCAGTGAGTCGGCGGGGGGAGAGAACACTGAAGCTTTCTTT.

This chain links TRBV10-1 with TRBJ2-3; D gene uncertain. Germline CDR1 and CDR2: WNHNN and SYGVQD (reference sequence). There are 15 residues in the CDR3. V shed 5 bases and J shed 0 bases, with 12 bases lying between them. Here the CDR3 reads CASSLVADSTDTQYF. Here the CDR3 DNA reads TGCGCCAGCAGTCTTGTGGCGGATAGCACAGATACGCAGTATTTT.

Here the CDR3 reads CASSIDRQGTNYGYTF. The CDR3 nucleotides read TGTGCCAGTAGTATAGACCGACAGGGAACTAACTATGGCTACACCTTC. The chain employs TRBV19 and TRBJ1-2, with TRBD1 identical over 7 bases. The V segment lost 0 bases and the J segment 0 bases; nucleotides outside the gene matches: 4. This CDR3 has 16 amino acids. Per germline, CDR1 LNHDA and CDR2 SQIVND (reference sequence). Complete variable domain (other parts from reference TRBV19 and TRBJ1-2): DGGITQSPKYLFRKEGQNVTLSCEQNLNHDAMYWYRQDPGQGLRLIYYSQIVNDFQKGDIAEGYSVSREKKESFPLTVTSAQKNPTAFYLCASSIDRQGTNYGYTFGSGTRLTVV.

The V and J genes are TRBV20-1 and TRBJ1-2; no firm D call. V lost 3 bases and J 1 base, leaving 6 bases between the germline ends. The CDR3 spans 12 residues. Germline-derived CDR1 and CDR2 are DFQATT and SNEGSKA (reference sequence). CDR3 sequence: CSASADNYGYTF. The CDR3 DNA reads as TGCAGTGCTAGTGCGGATAACTATGGCTACACCTTC.

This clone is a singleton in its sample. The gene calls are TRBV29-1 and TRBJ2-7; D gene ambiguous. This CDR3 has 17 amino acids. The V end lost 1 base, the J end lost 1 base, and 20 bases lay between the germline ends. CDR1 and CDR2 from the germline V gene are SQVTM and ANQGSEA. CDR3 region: CSVEVALAGRPSYEQYF. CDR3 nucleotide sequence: TGCAGCGTTGAAGTGGCTTTGGCCGGCAGGCCTTCCTACGAGCAGTACTTC.

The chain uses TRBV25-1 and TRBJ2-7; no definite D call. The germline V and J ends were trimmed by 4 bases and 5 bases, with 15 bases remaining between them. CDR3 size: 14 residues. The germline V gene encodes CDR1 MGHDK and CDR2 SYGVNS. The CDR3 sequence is CASSGALAFDEQYF. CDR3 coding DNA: TGTGCCAGCAGTGGAGCCCTCGCTTTTGACGAGCAGTACTTC.

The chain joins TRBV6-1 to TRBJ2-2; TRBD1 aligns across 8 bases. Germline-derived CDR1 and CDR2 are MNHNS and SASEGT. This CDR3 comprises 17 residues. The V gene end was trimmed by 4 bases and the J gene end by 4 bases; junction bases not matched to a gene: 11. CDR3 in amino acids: CASSARHQGAGTGELFF. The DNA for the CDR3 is TGTGCCAGCAGTGCTCGACACCAGGGGGCGGGCACCGGGGAGCTGTTTTTT.

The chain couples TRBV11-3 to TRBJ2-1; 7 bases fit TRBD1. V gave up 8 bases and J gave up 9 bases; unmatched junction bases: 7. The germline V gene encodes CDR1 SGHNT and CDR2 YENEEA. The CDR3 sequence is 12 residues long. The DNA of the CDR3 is TGTGCCAGCTCAAAGGGGGCAGTTGAGCAGTTCTTC. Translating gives CASSKGAVEQFF.

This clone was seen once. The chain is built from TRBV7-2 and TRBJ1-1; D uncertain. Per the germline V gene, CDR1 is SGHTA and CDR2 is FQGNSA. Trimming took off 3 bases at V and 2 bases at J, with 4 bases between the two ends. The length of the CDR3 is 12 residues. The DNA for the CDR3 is TGTGCCAGCAGCTTTGGCAACACTGAAGCTTTCTTT. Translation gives CASSFGNTEAFF.

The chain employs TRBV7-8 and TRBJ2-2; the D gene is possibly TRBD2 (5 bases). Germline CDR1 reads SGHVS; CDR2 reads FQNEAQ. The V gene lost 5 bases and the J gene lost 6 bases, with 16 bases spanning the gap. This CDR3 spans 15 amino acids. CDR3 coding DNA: TGTGCCAGCAGCCCAGTCCGGGGTTGGGCCGGGGAGCTGTTTTTT. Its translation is CASSPVRGWAGELFF. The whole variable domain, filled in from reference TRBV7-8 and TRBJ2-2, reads GAGVSQSPRYKVAKRGQDVALRCDPISGHVSLFWYQQALGQGPEFLTYFQNEAQLDKSGLPSDRFFAERPEGSVSTLKIQRTQQEDSAVYLCASSPVRGWAGELFFGEGSRLTVL.

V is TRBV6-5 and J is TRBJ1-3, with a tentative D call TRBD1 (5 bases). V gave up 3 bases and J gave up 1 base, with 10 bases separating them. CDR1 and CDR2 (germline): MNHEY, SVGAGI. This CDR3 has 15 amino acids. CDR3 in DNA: TGTGCCAGCAGTTATACAGGCTCTTCTGGAAACACCATATATTTT. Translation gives CASSYTGSSGNTIYF.

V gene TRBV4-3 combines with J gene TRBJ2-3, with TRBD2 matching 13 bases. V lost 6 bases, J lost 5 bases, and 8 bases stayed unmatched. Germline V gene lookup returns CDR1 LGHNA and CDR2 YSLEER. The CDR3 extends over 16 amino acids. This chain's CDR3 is CASSLRTSGGGDTQYF. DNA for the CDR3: TGCGCCAGCAGTCTACGGACTAGCGGGGGTGGAGATACGCAGTATTTT.

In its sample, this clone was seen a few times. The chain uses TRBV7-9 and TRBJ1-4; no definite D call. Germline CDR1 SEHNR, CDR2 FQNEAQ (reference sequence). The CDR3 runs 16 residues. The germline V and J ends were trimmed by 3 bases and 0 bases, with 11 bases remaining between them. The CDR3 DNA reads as TGTGCCAGCAGCTTGGCAGGCCCGACAACTAATGAAAAACTGTTTTTT. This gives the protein CASSLAGPTTNEKLFF.